A selection of T cell receptor beta chains follows, all from one sample in a study of blood T cell repertoires in COVID-19. The data were produced by immunoSEQ multiplex PCR, yet TCRdb's version contains in-frame clones alone and is incomplete. Of tens of thousands of clones listed, 83% were seen once; the top ten hold 35% to 50%. Sequencing input: peripheral blood. Receptors were obtained from a man older than 75 with acute or convalescent COVID-19. CDR3s leave out the opening cysteine and the closing phenylalanine or tryptophan.

TRBV18,TRBJ1-3,ASSPEQSSGNTIY
TRBV12-3/TRBV12-4,TRBJ2-1,ASRAGNYNEQF
TRBV4-3,TRBJ2-7,ASSQTLTGLNEQY
TRBV30,TRBJ1-3,ASETAGNTIY
TRBV20-1,TRBJ1-2,SASMDRAQGGYT
TRBV7-2,TRBJ1-5,ASSVDRAGASTQH
TRBV3-1/TRBV3-2,TRBJ1-1,ASSMTGGVDEAF
TRBV30,TRBJ2-7,AWSDTHHRGMGVEQY
TRBV6-5,TRBJ1-4,ASTPRGPNEKLF
TRBV9,TRBJ2-2,ASASIAGANGELF
TRBV29-1,TRBJ2-7,SVGRTYEQY
TRBV28,TRBJ2-7,ASSDRTGYVHEQY
TRBV9,TRBJ2-7,ASSVGTSGGYEQY
TRBV28,TRBJ2-5,ASSKLAGIRRETQY
TRBV7-9,TRBJ1-1,ASSPGGTEAF
TRBV18,TRBJ2-1,ASSPGTGPYNEQF
TRBV19,TRBJ1-4,ASSYSGTGDEKLF
TRBV19,TRBJ2-3,ASSRAGEGTDTQY
TRBV18,TRBJ2-5,ASSPLAGVQETQY
TRBV15,TRBJ1-1,ATSRETANTEAF
TRBV5-4,TRBJ2-5,ASSPGGGSEGAQY
TRBV29-1,TRBJ1-1,SVRQGNTEAF
TRBV29-1,TRBJ2-5,SMGSQSGGETQY
TRBV6-5,TRBJ2-6,ATELLSGANVLT
TRBV4-3,TRBJ2-1,ASSQEGTEYNEQF
TRBV10-3,TRBJ2-2,ATRTGTGNTGELF
TRBV5-5,TRBJ2-3,ASSSGGPGTDTQY
TRBV5-6,TRBJ1-4,ASSLFRATNEKLF
TRBV5-4,TRBJ2-7,ASSTWDISYEQY
TRBV18,TRBJ2-1,ASSELAGANEQF
TRBV7-2,TRBJ2-1,ASSMSGLANNEQF
TRBV7-9,TRBJ2-4,ASSTIAGIGKNIQY
TRBV19,TRBJ2-7,ASSTISSGESNEQY
TRBV5-1,TRBJ1-2,ASSLVQENGYT
TRBV4-3,TRBJ1-1,ASSQELMNTEAF
TRBV27,TRBJ2-6,ASTRQGQPLSGANVLT
TRBV29-1,TRBJ1-1,SVNRQETEAF
TRBV2,TRBJ1-2,AKGQEEGGYT
TRBV9,TRBJ1-2,ASSVGQVYGYT
TRBV19,TRBJ2-5,ASGGLAGGEETQY
TRBV6-5,TRBJ1-5,ASSYSHRNQPQH
TRBV5-1,TRBJ1-4,ASSGTGGASNEKLF
TRBV6-2/TRBV6-3,TRBJ2-2,ASSYSIWREVFTGELF
TRBV29-1,TRBJ2-7,SVGETGSSYEQY
TRBV2,TRBJ2-2,ASGETSGGAANTGELF
TRBV6-8,TRBJ2-1,ASSFPSGTSGSCNEQF
TRBV28,TRBJ1-5,ASSWTFSNQPQH
TRBV19,TRBJ1-3,ASIGTAAGNTIY
TRBV10-3,TRBJ2-5,AIGRDQETQY